Sequencing of this T cell receptor beta chain was carried out in a study of blood T cell repertoires in COVID-19. In the study overall: There were acute and convalescent COVID-19 samples, and they came from the United States, Italy and Spain. T cells, B-cell-depleted T cells, or PBMCs supplied cDNA or gDNA.

The CDR3 contains 16 residues. V was pared by 4 bases and J by 4 bases, with 17 bases between. Germline V lookup: CDR1 WSHSY, CDR2 SAAADI. In the source study's methods: Reference gene primer amplification gave nucleated cell count estimates. The protocol was immunoSEQ multiplex PCR, while the TCRdb copy is restricted to in-frame clones and leaves out a portion. V and J calls and clone size are as listed in that table; D and trimming were resolved from the DNA. The table records under 150,000 clones, about 83% of them present only once. The chain links TRBV10-2 to TRBJ2-1; possibly TRBD1 for D (6 bases). The source is a middle-aged man with active or convalescent COVID-19. Sequencing used peripheral blood. The CDR3 spells CASSGTGTKDYNEQFF. As DNA, the CDR3 is TGCGCCAGCAGTGGAACCGGGACAAAAGATTACAATGAGCAGTTCTTC.